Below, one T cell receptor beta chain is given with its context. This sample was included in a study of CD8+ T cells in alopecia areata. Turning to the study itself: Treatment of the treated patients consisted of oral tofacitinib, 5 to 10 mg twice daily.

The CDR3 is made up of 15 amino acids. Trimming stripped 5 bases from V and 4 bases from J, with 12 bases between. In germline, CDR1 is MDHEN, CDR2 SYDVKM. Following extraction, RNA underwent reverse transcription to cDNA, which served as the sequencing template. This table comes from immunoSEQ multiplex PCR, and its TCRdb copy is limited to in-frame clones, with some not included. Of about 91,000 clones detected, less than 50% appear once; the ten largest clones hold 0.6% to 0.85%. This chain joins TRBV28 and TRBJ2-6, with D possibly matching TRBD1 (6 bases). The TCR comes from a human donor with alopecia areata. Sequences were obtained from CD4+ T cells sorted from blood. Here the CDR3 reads CASSSSGAGANVLTF. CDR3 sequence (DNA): TGTGCCAGCAGTAGTTCAGGGGCAGGGGCCAACGTCCTGACTTTC.